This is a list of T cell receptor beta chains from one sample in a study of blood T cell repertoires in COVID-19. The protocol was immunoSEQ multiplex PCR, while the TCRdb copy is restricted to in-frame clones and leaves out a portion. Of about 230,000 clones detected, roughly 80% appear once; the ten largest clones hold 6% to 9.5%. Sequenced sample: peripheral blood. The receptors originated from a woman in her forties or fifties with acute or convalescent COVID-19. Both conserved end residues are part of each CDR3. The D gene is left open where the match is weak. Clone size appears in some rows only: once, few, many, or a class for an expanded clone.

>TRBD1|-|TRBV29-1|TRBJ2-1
CSVEEDNRGQGDEQFF
TGCAGCGTTGAAGAAGATAACAGGGGCCAAGGCGATGAGCAGTTCTTC
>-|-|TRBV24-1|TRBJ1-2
CATSDSGVYGYTF
TGTGCCACCAGTGATTCAGGGGTCTATGGCTACACCTTC
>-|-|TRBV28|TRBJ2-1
CASSPPGGTYNEQFF
TGTGCCAGCAGTCCCCCCGGGGGAACCTACAATGAGCAGTTCTTC
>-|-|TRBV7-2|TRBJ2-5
CASSHYGSHQETQYF
TGTGCCAGCAGCCACTACGGGAGCCACCAAGAGACCCAGTACTTC
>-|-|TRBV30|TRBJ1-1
CAWSSQENTEAFF
TGTGCCTGGAGCTCACAAGAGAACACTGAAGCTTTCTTT
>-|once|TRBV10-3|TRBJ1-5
CAISSSGVPNQPQHF
TGTGCCATCAGTTCCTCAGGGGTTCCAAATCAGCCCCAGCATTTT
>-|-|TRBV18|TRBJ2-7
CASSPDLVSREQYF
TGTGCCAGCTCACCGGACTTGGTCAGCCGCGAGCAGTACTTC
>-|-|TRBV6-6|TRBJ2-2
CASSFDLTGNTGELFF
TGTGCCAGCAGTTTCGATTTGACAGGGAACACCGGGGAGCTGTTTTTT
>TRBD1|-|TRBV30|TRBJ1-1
CAWSVRGTGIRAFF
TGTGCCTGGAGTGTACGCGGGACAGGGATAAGAGCTTTCTTT
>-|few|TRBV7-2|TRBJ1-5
CASSLDSFGRGSNQPQHF
TGTGCCAGCAGCTTAGATAGCTTTGGCAGGGGAAGCAATCAGCCCCAGCATTTT
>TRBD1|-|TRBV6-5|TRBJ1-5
CTSSTYRGLNQPQHF
TGTACCAGCAGTACCTACAGGGGGTTAAATCAGCCCCAGCATTTT
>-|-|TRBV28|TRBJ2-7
CASSPGPRYEQYF
TGTGCCAGCAGCCCAGGCCCCAGGTACGAGCAGTACTTC
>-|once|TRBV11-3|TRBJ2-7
CASSLSSGDEQYF
TGTGCCAGCAGCCTGTCATCGGGGGACGAGCAGTACTTC
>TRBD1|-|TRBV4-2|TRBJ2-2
CASSQPRGSGELFF
TGTGCCAGCAGCCAACCCAGGGGGTCCGGGGAGCTGTTTTTT
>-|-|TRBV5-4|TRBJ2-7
CASGGTSYEQYF
TGTGCCAGCGGCGGGACCTCCTACGAGCAGTACTTC
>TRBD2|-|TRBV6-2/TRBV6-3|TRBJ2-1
CASSDAGGTDNEQFF
TGTGCCAGCAGTGACGCGGGGGGCACTGACAATGAGCAGTTCTTC
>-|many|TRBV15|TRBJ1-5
CATSKGNQLDQPQHF
TGTGCCACCAGCAAGGGGAATCAGCTAGACCAGCCCCAGCATTTT
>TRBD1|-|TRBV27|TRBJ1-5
CASSPGQNLNQPQHF
TGTGCCAGCAGCCCGGGACAGAACCTCAATCAGCCCCAGCATTTT
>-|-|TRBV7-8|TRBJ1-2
CASSSPQGGAYGYTF
TGTGCCAGCAGCTCGCCCCAGGGAGGGGCATATGGCTACACCTTC
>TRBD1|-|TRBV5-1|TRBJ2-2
CASSTGTGETGELFF
TGCGCCAGCAGCACCGGGACAGGGGAAACCGGGGAGCTGTTTTTT
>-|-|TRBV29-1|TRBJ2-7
CSVSDWPEQYF
TGCAGCGTCTCGGACTGGCCCGAGCAGTACTTC
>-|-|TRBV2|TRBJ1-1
CASSVGGWGNTEAFF
TGTGCCAGCAGTGTCGGGGGATGGGGAAACACTGAAGCTTTCTTT
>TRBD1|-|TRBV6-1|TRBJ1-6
CASSESRGLNSPLHF
TGTGCCAGCAGTGAGAGCAGGGGGCTTAATTCACCCCTCCACTTT
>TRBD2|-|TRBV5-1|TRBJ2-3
CASNAGGGVTDTQYF
TGCGCCAGCAACGCTGGCGGGGGGGTCACAGATACGCAGTATTTT
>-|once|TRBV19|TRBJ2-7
CASSMSGRRYEQYF
TGTGCCAGTAGTATGTCAGGCCGTCGCTACGAGCAGTACTTC
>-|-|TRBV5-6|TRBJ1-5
CASSLAPGGQQPQHF
TGTGCCAGCAGCTTGGCCCCCGGGGGTCAGCAGCCCCAGCATTTT
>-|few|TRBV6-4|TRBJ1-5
CASSGGRPQHF
TGTGCCAGCAGTGGGGGGCGGCCCCAGCATTTT
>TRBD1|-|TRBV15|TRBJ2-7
CATSNRDRVGYEQYF
TGTGCCACCAGCAACCGGGACAGGGTAGGATACGAGCAGTACTTC
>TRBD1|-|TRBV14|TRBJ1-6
CASSNLGQGNSPLHF
TGTGCCAGCAGCAACCTGGGACAGGGAAATTCACCCCTCCACTTT
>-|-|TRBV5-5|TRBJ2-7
CASSLAPPVSYEQYF
TGTGCCAGCAGCTTGGCCCCACCAGTCTCCTACGAGCAGTACTTC
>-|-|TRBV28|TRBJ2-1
CASSFLREGWDEQFF
TGTGCCAGCAGTTTTCTGCGGGAAGGGTGGGATGAGCAGTTCTTC
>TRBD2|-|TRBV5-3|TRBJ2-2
CARSSVFLPAGVVGELFF
TGTGCCAGAAGCTCGGTTTTTCTCCCAGCGGGAGTGGTCGGGGAGCTGTTTTTT
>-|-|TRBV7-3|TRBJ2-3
CASSPTEVGTDTQYF
TGTGCCAGCAGCCCAACTGAGGTGGGCACAGATACGCAGTATTTT
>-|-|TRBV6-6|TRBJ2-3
CASSPVLGGQFTRDTQYF
TGTGCCAGCAGTCCTGTGCTAGGAGGACAGTTTACGAGAGATACGCAGTATTTT
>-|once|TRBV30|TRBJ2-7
CAWGPTIYEQYF
TGTGCCTGGGGCCCTACCATCTACGAGCAGTACTTC
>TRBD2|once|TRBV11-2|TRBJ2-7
CASSLDRSVFVLAGYEQYF
TGTGCCAGCAGCTTAGATCGCTCAGTTTTTGTACTAGCGGGATACGAGCAGTACTTC
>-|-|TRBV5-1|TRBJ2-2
CASSLGGGGRNTGELFF
TGCGCCAGCAGCCTCGGTGGAGGGGGCAGGAACACCGGGGAGCTGTTTTTT
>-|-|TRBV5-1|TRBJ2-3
CASSLGGTDTQYF
TGCGCCAGCAGCTTAGGGGGCACAGATACGCAGTATTTT
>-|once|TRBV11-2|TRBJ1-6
CASSLVGENSPLHF
TGTGCCAGCAGCTTAGTGGGAGAAAATTCACCCCTCCACTTT
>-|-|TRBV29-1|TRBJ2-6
CSVEVAGTPRAGANVLTF
TGCAGCGTTGAAGTCGCCGGGACACCCAGGGCTGGGGCCAACGTCCTGACTTTC